Sequencing of this T cell receptor (beta chain) was carried out in a study of T cell responses to AZD1222 COVID-19 vaccine. As to this clone: Its antigen is currently unknown.

Points from the study as a whole: Scientists sampled the repertoires only once the peak T cell response had passed. The sample set comprised mostly white British donors with more females, and clonal diversity was possibly underestimated.

Clones were sequenced by immunoSEQ multiplex PCR, and TCRdb holds only the in-frame ones, with some missing. This table has some 110,000 clones, 80% to 90% appearing once. CDR1 SGHVS and CDR2 FQNEAQ come from the germline V gene. The CDR3 length is 13 residues. V lost 3 bases and J lost 5; bases outside the gene matches: 3. Source: peripheral blood, taken on day 0 of MenACWY control vaccination. The chain is built from TRBV7-8 and TRBJ2-5; 7 bases line up with TRBD2. The sequence derives from an adult in good health. DNA of the CDR3: TGTGCCAGCAGCTTGACTAGCAGGGAGACCCAGTACTTC. Translation gives CASSLTSRETQYF.